This T cell receptor beta chain is drawn from a study of T cell responses to AZD1222 COVID-19 vaccine. This CDR3 has 15 amino acids. In germline, CDR1 is SEHNR, CDR2 FQNEAQ (reference sequence). V shed 5 bases and J 1 base; nucleotides not matched to a gene: 6. This clone was detected once. Data came from immunoSEQ multiplex PCR; TCRdb stores just in-frame clones and leaves some out. Found here are approximately 140,000 clones, approximately 85% of them singletons; the top ten hold roughly 4.5%. This material consisted of peripheral blood, taken on day 0 of MenACWY control vaccination. The gene calls are TRBV7-9 and TRBJ1-1; 8 bases fit TRBD1. This TCR was recovered from an adult in good health. Written as DNA, the CDR3 is TGTGCCAGCAGCAAAGGACAGGGCGGGAACACTGAAGCTTTCTTT. It codes for CASSKGQGGNTEAFF.